This T cell receptor beta chain was retrieved from a study of cytomegalovirus exposure and HLA in healthy donors. Study-wide points: V segments that were indistinguishable, TRBV6-2 and TRBV6-3 among them, were omitted from analysis.

In regard to this clone: The target antigen is unknown.

The PCR contained 60 Vbeta and 13 Jbeta primers. TCRdb's copy holds only in-frame clones and misses some; the assay was immunoSEQ multiplex PCR. In the table there are more than 110,000 clones, 9.7% of which are singletons. V was pared by 0 bases and J by 6 bases, with 2 bases of the junction left unmatched. Per the germline V gene, CDR1 is MNHNY and CDR2 is SVGAGI (reference sequence). The CDR3 loop spans 15 amino acids. The TCR originated in a man over 45 in good health and CMV-seronegative. Sample: PBMCs. The chain combines TRBV6-6 with TRBJ2-1; 10 bases agree with TRBD2. The CDR3 nucleotides read TGTGCCAGCAGTTACTCGGCTAGCGGGAGCAATGAGCAGTTCTTC. This sequence encodes CASSYSASGSNEQFF.